This TCR beta chain was identified during a study of glioma-infiltrating T cells after dendritic cell vaccination. Study as a whole: Autologous tumor lysate-pulsed dendritic cell vaccination was given between the early 2000s and the early 2010s.

With respect to this clone: Its antigen is unidentified.

Findings of the study overall: No direct clonality-survival link was found; a diverse polyclonal response may matter.

Profiled with immunoSEQ multiplex PCR; TCRdb holds only in-frame clones, not every one. Of a few thousand clones detected, approximately 93% appear once; the ten largest clones hold around 6%. This CDR3 spans 12 amino acids. CDR1 is MDHEN and CDR2 is SYDVKM in the germline V gene. J gave up 11 bases and V 6 bases, and 3 bases lay outside the gene matches. This clonotype was obtained from a human donor with glioblastoma. Here the sequenced sample was blood, taken before dendritic cell vaccination. The chain has TRBV28 and TRBJ1-4, with TRBD1 matching 10 bases. The CDR3 spells CASRKDRGKLFF. DNA for the CDR3: TGTGCCAGCAGGAAGGACAGGGGGAAACTGTTTTTT. Supplemented by reference TRBV28 and TRBJ1-4, the full variable domain reads DVKVTQSSRYLVKRTGEKVFLECVQDMDHENMFWYRQDPGLGLRLIYFSYDVKMKEKGDIPEGYSVSREKKERFSLILESASTNQTSMYLCASRKDRGKLFFGSGTQLSVL.